Listed here is a single T cell receptor (beta chain). After removal of 0 bases from V and 3 bases from J, the junction contained 2 bases not matched to a gene. The CDR3 has 14 amino acids. Germline V CDR1 and CDR2: SGHRS, YFSETQ. Produced via immunoSEQ multiplex PCR; TCRdb's table is partial and in-frame only. The sample has over 90,000 clones, roughly 92% seen once. This sample is part of a study of T cell changes during pregnancy in multiple sclerosis. This chain joins TRBV5-1 and TRBJ2-7, with TRBD1 identical over 8 bases. The sequences come from peripheral blood, collected after pregnancy. The TCR was taken from a female donor with multiple sclerosis, enrolled in a pregnancy study. This CDR3 reads CASSLGTGNYEQYF. In DNA form, the CDR3 reads TGCGCCAGCAGCTTGGGGACAGGGAACTACGAGCAGTACTTC.